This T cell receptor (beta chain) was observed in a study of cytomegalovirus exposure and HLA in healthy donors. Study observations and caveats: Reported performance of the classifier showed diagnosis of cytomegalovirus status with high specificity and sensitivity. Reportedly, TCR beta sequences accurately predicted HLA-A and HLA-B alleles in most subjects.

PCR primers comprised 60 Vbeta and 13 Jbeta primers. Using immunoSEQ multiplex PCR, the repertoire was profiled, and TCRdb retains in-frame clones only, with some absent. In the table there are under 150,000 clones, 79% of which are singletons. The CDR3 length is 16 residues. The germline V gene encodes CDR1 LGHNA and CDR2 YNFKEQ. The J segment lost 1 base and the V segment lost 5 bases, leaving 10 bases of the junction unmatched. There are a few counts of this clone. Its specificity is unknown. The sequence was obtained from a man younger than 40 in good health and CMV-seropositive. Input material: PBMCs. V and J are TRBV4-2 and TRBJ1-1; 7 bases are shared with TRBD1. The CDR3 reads CASSVRDSQWNTEAFF. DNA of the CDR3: TGTGCCAGCAGCGTAAGGGACAGCCAGTGGAACACTGAAGCTTTCTTT.